A selection of T cell receptor beta chains follows, all from one sample in a study of graft-versus-host responses after intestinal transplantation. Only in-frame clones appear in the TCRdb table, and some are missing; sequencing was by immunoSEQ multiplex PCR. The sample carries some 100,000 clones, less than 95% recorded once. Their specific antigens are unknown. The sequences come from unstimulated CD8+ T cells sorted from spleen or lymph node cells, collected before transplant. These receptors were taken from a human donor who was the organ donor for an intestinal transplant. Each CDR3 is given with its conserved first and last residue. The order of the fields is J gene, clone size, D gene, V gene, CDR3 protein, CDR3 DNA. The D gene is left open where the match is weak. Clone size appears in some rows only: once, few, many, or a class for an expanded clone.

TRBJ2-7	.	.	TRBV10-2	CASERTDTASYEQYF	TGCGCCAGCGAGAGGACGGACACAGCATCCTACGAGCAGTACTTC
TRBJ2-1	.	.	TRBV28	CASSMGLKSFNEQFF	TGTGCCAGCAGTATGGGACTGAAGTCTTTCAATGAGCAGTTCTTC
TRBJ2-7	.	TRBD1	TRBV10-2	CASRATGPVIYEQYF	TGCGCCAGCAGAGCGACAGGGCCAGTTATCTACGAGCAGTACTTC
TRBJ2-7	.	.	TRBV11-2	CASSFQYSNPYEQYF	TGTGCCAGCAGCTTCCAATACTCCAACCCGTACGAGCAGTACTTC
TRBJ1-2	few	.	TRBV28	CASRTGSTNYGYTF	TGTGCCAGCAGGACAGGCTCCACTAACTATGGCTACACCTTC
TRBJ2-7	.	TRBD1	TRBV5-1	CASSLGQGRSEQYF	TGCGCCAGCAGCTTGGGACAGGGGCGTAGTGAGCAGTACTTC
TRBJ1-2	.	TRBD1	TRBV29-1	CSVEENSRRDRDNYGYTF	TGCAGCGTTGAAGAAAATAGTCGACGGGACAGGGATAACTATGGCTACACCTTC
TRBJ2-7	.	.	TRBV10-3	CAIYRDDTYEQYF	TGTGCCATCTACAGGGACGATACCTACGAGCAGTACTTC
TRBJ1-6	few	.	TRBV5-6	CASSGGAPRALHF	TGTGCCAGCAGTGGGGGGGCCCCTCGGGCCCTCCACTTT
TRBJ2-1	.	TRBD2	TRBV28	CASSWTSGRALVEQFF	TGTGCCAGCAGTTGGACTAGCGGGAGGGCCCTCGTTGAGCAGTTCTTC
TRBJ2-7	.	TRBD1	TRBV27	CASSLFPGGYGYEQYF	TGTGCCAGCAGTTTATTTCCAGGGGGCTATGGCTACGAGCAGTACTTC
TRBJ1-1	.	.	TRBV28	CASSYTPKKDYTEAFF	TGTGCCAGCAGCTACACCCCCAAAAAAGACTACACTGAAGCTTTCTTT
TRBJ2-7	once	.	TRBV5-6	CASSVVVAEEEQYF	TGTGCCAGCAGCGTCGTCGTGGCCGAGGAGGAGCAGTACTTC
TRBJ2-5	.	TRBD2	TRBV28	CASSLLAGRTSQETQYF	TGTGCCAGCAGTCTACTAGCGGGACGAACCTCCCAAGAGACCCAGTACTTC
TRBJ1-6	.	.	TRBV9	CASGQFSNSPLHF	TGTGCCAGTGGACAGTTCAGCAATTCACCCCTCCACTTT
TRBJ2-7	.	TRBD1	TRBV4-1	CASSQGTDYEQYF	TGCGCCAGCAGCCAGGGGACAGACTACGAGCAGTACTTC
TRBJ2-3	.	.	TRBV14	CASSQDRHRTDTQYF	TGTGCCAGCAGCCAAGATCGGCACAGGACAGATACGCAGTATTTT
TRBJ2-3	once	TRBD2	TRBV10-3	CAISPGLAGPSHTQYF	TGTGCCATCAGCCCAGGACTAGCGGGGCCCTCCCATACGCAGTATTTT
TRBJ2-5	.	TRBD1	TRBV25-1	CASSVSQGAHQETQYF	TGTGCCAGCAGTGTATCGCAGGGGGCCCACCAAGAGACCCAGTACTTC
TRBJ2-4	once	.	TRBV7-9	CASSLIVGAPQAKNIQYF	TGTGCCAGCAGCTTAATTGTTGGGGCCCCCCAAGCCAAAAACATTCAGTACTTC
TRBJ2-3	.	TRBD2	TRBV10-3	CAISESGTSLVTQYF	TGTGCCATCAGTGAGTCGGGGACTAGCCTCGTTACGCAGTATTTT
TRBJ1-5	.	.	TRBV6-4	CAPGAGGNQPQHF	TGTGCCCCCGGGGCAGGGGGCAATCAGCCCCAGCATTTT
TRBJ1-1	.	.	TRBV6-4	CASSEYSNTEAFF	TGTGCCAGCAGTGAGTACAGCAACACTGAAGCTTTCTTT
TRBJ2-5	.	.	TRBV11-2	CASSSFAGPTYQETQYF	TGTGCCAGCAGCTCTTTCGCGGGACCGACGTACCAAGAGACCCAGTACTTC
TRBJ2-5	once	.	TRBV6-5	CASSYFPSSEETQYF	TGTGCCAGCAGTTACTTCCCTAGCTCGGAGGAGACCCAGTACTTC
TRBJ1-1	.	TRBD1	TRBV7-6	CASSLAPLTGLNTEAFF	TGTGCCAGCAGCCTCGCCCCCCTGACAGGGTTGAACACTGAAGCTTTCTTT
TRBJ1-4	.	.	TRBV4-2	CASEQGEETNEKLFF	TGTGCCAGCGAGCAGGGCGAGGAGACTAATGAAAAACTGTTTTTT
TRBJ1-3	.	.	TRBV9	CASSVEDSTGNTIYF	TGTGCCAGCAGCGTAGAAGACAGCACGGGAAACACCATATATTTT
TRBJ1-2	.	.	TRBV6-1	CASSEEGVLLYGYTF	TGTGCCAGCAGTGAAGAGGGAGTCCTACTTTATGGCTACACCTTC
TRBJ2-7	.	TRBD1	TRBV11-2	CASSLLAGTGLTYEQYF	TGTGCCAGCAGCTTATTAGCAGGGACAGGGCTAACCTACGAGCAGTACTTC
TRBJ2-1	.	TRBD2	TRBV9	CASSVGASGSAVRNEQFF	TGTGCCAGCAGCGTAGGGGCTAGCGGGAGCGCGGTCAGGAATGAGCAGTTCTTC
TRBJ2-1	once	TRBD2	TRBV9	CASSSGAKYNEQFF	TGTGCCAGCAGTAGCGGGGCAAAGTACAATGAGCAGTTCTTC
TRBJ2-7	once	TRBD2	TRBV6-5	CASSYGAGTSYEQYF	TGTGCCAGCAGTTACGGGGCGGGGACTAGCTACGAGCAGTACTTC
TRBJ2-4	.	TRBD1	TRBV27	CASSPLGQGVGEYF	TGTGCCAGCAGTCCACTCGGACAGGGCGTGGGGGAGTACTTC
TRBJ2-5	.	TRBD2	TRBV11-3	CASSPGGLAGQETQYF	TGTGCCAGCAGCCCCGGCGGGCTAGCGGGTCAAGAGACCCAGTACTTC
TRBJ2-1	.	TRBD2	TRBV7-3	CASSLMAGGFNEQFF	TGTGCCAGCAGCTTAATGGCGGGAGGGTTTAATGAGCAGTTCTTC
TRBJ2-7	.	.	TRBV27	CASSFFPQSAHEQYF	TGTGCCAGCAGTTTTTTCCCACAGTCGGCCCACGAGCAGTACTTC
TRBJ2-5	.	TRBD2	TRBV27	CASSLRGALAGAAPVETQYF	TGTGCCAGCAGTTTAAGAGGCGCACTAGCGGGAGCCGCCCCCGTAGAGACCCAGTACTTC
TRBJ2-5	.	TRBD2	TRBV5-1	CASSLEAGGQETQYF	TGCGCCAGCAGCTTGGAGGCCGGGGGGCAAGAGACCCAGTACTTC
TRBJ2-5	.	TRBD1	TRBV7-8	CASSTPGQGVDPRTQYF	TGTGCCAGCAGCACCCCGGGACAGGGGGTGGACCCCCGGACCCAGTACTTC